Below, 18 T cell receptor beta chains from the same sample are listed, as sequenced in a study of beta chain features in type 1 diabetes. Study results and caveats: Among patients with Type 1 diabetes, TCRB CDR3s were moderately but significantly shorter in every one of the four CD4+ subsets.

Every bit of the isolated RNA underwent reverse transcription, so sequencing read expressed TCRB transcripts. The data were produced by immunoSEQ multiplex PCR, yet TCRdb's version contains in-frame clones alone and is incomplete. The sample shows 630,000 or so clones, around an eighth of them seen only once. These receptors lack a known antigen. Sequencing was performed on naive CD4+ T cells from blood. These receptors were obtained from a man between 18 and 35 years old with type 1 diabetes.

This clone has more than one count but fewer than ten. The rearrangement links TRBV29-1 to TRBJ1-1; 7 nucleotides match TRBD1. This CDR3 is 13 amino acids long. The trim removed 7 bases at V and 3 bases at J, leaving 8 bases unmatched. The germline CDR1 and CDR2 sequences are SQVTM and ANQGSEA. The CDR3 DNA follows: TGCAGCGGCTCGACAGGGAGGGACACTGAAGCTTTCTTT. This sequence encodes CSGSTGRDTEAFF.

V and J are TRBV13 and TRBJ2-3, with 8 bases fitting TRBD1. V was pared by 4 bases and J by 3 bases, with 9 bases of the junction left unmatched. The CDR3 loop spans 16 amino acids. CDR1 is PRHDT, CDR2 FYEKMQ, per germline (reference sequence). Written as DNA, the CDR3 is TGTGCCAGCAGCTCTACAGGGGGTACCGGGACAGATACGCAGTATTTT. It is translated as CASSSTGGTGTDTQYF.

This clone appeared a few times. The CDR3 nucleotides are TGTGCCTGGAGTGTATTAGGTGGGACAGCCCAAGAGACCCAGTACTTC. It yields the protein CAWSVLGGTAQETQYF. The V call is TRBV30, the J call TRBJ2-5, with 7 bases matching TRBD1. Germline assignment: CDR1 GTSNPN and CDR2 SVGIG (reference sequence). J gave up 1 base and V 0 bases, and 8 bases lay outside the gene matches. The CDR3 runs to 16 residues.

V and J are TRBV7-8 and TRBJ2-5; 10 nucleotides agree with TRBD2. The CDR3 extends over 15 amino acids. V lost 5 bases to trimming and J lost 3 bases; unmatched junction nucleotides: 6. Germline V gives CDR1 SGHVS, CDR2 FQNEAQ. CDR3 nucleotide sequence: TGTGCCAGCAGCATCCTTAGCGGGGGGAAAGAGACCCAGTACTTC. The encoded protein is CASSILSGGKETQYF. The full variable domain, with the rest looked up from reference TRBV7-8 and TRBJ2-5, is GAGVSQSPRYKVAKRGQDVALRCDPISGHVSLFWYQQALGQGPEFLTYFQNEAQLDKSGLPSDRFFAERPEGSVSTLKIQRTQQEDSAVYLCASSILSGGKETQYFGPGTRLLVL.

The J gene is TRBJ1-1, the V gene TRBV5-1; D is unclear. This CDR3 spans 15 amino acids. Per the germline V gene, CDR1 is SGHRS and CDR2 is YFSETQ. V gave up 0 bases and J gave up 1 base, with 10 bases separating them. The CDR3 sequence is CASSLAPHSNTEAFF. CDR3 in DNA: TGCGCCAGCAGCTTGGCCCCCCACTCGAACACTGAAGCTTTCTTT.

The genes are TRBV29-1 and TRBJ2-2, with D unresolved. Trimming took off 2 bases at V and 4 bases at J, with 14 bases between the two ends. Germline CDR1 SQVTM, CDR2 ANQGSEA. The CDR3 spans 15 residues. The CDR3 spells CSVERSRVGTGELFF. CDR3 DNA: TGCAGCGTTGAAAGGTCCAGAGTAGGCACCGGGGAGCTGTTTTTT.

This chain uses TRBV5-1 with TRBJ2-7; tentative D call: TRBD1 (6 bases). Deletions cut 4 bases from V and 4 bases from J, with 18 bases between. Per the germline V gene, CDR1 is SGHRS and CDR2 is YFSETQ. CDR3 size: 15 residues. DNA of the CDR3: TGCGCCAGCAGCCTAGAGACACAAACAGGGTACGAGCAGTACTTC. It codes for CASSLETQTGYEQYF.

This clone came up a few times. The CDR3, as DNA: TGCGCCAGCAGCTTAGGGGGAACGTACTTGGGTGAAAAACTGTTTTTT. Encoded protein: CASSLGGTYLGEKLFF. The chain uses TRBV5-1 and TRBJ1-4; TRBD1 is a possible D gene (6 bases). V lost 2 bases and J 7 bases, leaving 18 bases between the germline ends. Germline V CDR1 and CDR2: SGHRS, YFSETQ. The CDR3 length is 16 residues.

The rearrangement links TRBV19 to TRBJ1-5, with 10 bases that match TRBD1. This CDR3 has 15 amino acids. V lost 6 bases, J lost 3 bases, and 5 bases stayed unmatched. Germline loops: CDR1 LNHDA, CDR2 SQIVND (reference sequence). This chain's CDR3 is CASRDRGPYNQPQHF. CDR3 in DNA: TGTGCCAGTAGAGACAGGGGGCCCTACAATCAGCCCCAGCATTTT.

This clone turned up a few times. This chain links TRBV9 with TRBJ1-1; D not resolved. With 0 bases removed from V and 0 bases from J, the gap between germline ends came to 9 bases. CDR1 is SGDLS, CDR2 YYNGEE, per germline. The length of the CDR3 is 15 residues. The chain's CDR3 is CASSVEGGLNTEAFF. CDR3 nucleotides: TGTGCCAGCAGCGTAGAGGGTGGCCTGAACACTGAAGCTTTCTTT. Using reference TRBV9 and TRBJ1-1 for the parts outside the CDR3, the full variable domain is DSGVTQTPKHLITATGQRVTLRCSPRSGDLSVYWYQQSLDQGLQFLIQYYNGEERAKGNILERFSAQQFPDLHSELNLSSLELGDSALYFCASSVEGGLNTEAFFGQGTRLTVV.

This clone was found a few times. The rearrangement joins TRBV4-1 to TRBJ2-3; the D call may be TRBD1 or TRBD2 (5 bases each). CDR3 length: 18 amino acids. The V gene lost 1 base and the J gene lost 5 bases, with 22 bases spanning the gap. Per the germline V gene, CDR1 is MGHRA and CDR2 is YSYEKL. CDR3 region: CASSQGPASGLARDTQYF. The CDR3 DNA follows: TGCGCCAGCAGCCAAGGTCCGGCATCGGGGCTAGCAAGAGATACGCAGTATTTT.

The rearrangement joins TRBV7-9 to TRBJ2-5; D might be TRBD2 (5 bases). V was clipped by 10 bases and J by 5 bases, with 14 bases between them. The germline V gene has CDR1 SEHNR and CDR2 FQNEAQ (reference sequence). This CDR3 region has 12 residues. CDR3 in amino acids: CAIEWRRETQYF. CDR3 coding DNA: TGTGCCATCGAATGGAGGCGGGAGACCCAGTACTTC.

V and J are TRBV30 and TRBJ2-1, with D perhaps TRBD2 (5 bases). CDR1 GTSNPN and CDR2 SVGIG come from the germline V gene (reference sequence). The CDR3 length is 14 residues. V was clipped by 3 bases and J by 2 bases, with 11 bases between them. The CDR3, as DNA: TGTGCCTGGAGCGTTGGTAGCGCCTACAATGAGCAGTTCTTC. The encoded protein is CAWSVGSAYNEQFF.

The CDR3 region is CASSLGGGRAYEQYF. The CDR3 region has the DNA TGCGCCAGCAGCTTGGGCGGGGGACGGGCCTACGAGCAGTACTTC. This chain uses TRBV5-1 with TRBJ2-7; 7 positions match TRBD2. The CDR3 covers 15 residues. The V and J ends lost 0 bases and 2 bases, in that order; junction bases with no gene match: 5. In germline, CDR1 is SGHRS, CDR2 YFSETQ.

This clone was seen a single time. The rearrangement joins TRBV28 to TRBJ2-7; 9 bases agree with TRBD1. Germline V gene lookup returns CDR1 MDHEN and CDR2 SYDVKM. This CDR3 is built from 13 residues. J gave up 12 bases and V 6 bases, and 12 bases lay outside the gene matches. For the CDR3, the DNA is TGTGCCAGCAGGTCGGGACAGGGTCATCTGCCGTACTTC. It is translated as CASRSGQGHLPYF.

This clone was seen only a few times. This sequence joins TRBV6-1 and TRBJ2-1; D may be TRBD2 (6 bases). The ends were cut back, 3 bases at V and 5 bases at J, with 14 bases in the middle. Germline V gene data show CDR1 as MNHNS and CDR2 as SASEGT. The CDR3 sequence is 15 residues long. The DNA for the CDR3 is TGTGCCAGCAGTGACGGGGGACGTTCTAACAATGAGCAGTTCTTC. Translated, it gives CASSDGGRSNNEQFF.

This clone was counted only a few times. The CDR3 DNA reads TGTGCCACCAGCAGAGATGGTCAGGGGGCTATGACCGGGGAGCTGTTTTTT. It translates to CATSRDGQGAMTGELFF. The J gene is TRBJ2-2, the V gene TRBV15; 8 nucleotides align to TRBD1. The germline V gene encodes CDR1 LNHNV and CDR2 YYDKDF (reference sequence). The V gene end was trimmed by 0 bases and the J gene end by 5 bases; junction bases not matched to a gene: 8. The CDR3 sequence is 17 residues long.

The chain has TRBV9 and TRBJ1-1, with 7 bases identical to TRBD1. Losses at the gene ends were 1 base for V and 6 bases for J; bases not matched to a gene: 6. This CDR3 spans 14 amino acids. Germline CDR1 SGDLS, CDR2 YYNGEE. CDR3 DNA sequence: TGTGCCAGCAGCGTAAGCCCGGGGACAGCTGAAGCTTTCTTT. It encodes CASSVSPGTAEAFF. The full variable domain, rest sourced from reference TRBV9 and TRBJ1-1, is DSGVTQTPKHLITATGQRVTLRCSPRSGDLSVYWYQQSLDQGLQFLIQYYNGEERAKGNILERFSAQQFPDLHSELNLSSLELGDSALYFCASSVSPGTAEAFFGQGTRLTVV.